This TCR beta chain was sequenced for a study of T cell responses to AZD1222 COVID-19 vaccine. Repertoires were generated with immunoSEQ multiplex PCR, while TCRdb's copy carries only in-frame clones and drops some. The sample records roughly 120,000 clones, 70% to 90% being singletons. Trimming cost V 4 bases and J 5 bases, with 17 bases left between them. Germline CDR1 and CDR2: SGHNT and YYREEE (reference sequence). The CDR3 length is 15 residues. The V gene is TRBV5-4, the J gene TRBJ2-3, with D perhaps TRBD1 (6 bases). This TCR was recovered from an adult in good health. The sample consisted of peripheral blood, taken on day 0 of AZD1222 vaccination. The CDR3 protein is CASSIPQGPGDTQYF. CDR3 nucleotides: TGTGCCAGCAGCATCCCACAGGGCCCGGGAGATACGCAGTATTTT.